This TCR beta chain was recorded in a study of monozygotic twins with inflammatory bowel disease. Findings and caveats of the study: Data gave no support to a single strong signal or clonotype associated with IBD. With inverse Simpson as the measure, TCRbeta diversity was lower in IBD patients than in healthy co-twins.

The CDR3 totals 15 residues. Germline CDR1 is SGHTA and CDR2 is FQGNSA. The TCR libraries each used total RNA (about 4,000 ng per library). TCRdb reprocessed the 5' RACE reads; each CDR3 protein has one entry and no DNA is given. The sample's table shows some 300,000 distinct CDR3 sequences. Points on this clonotype: Antigen: not known.

Sequencing was done on a sample of blood. The clonotype was recovered from a human donor with ulcerative colitis or Crohn's disease, or a healthy co-twin of an affected twin (not recorded which). The chain joins TRBV7-2 to TRBJ2-3; TCRdb returns TRBD1, unconfirmable since there is no DNA. The CDR3 protein is CASTLAGGGTDTQYF.